A single sample is the source of the 30 T cell receptor beta chains below, sequenced in a study of cytomegalovirus exposure and HLA in healthy donors. Use of 60 Vbeta and 13 Jbeta primers characterized the PCR. Clones were sequenced by immunoSEQ multiplex PCR, and TCRdb holds only the in-frame ones, with some missing. The data show approximately 73,000 clones, with roughly 63% seen just once and approximately 5.7% held by the top ten. The sequenced sample was PBMCs. These TCRs come from a man aged 25-45 years in good health and CMV-seropositive.

The chain combines TRBV6-5 with TRBJ1-2, with no clear D. Germline CDR1 and CDR2: MNHEY and SVGAGI. CDR3 size: 12 residues. V lost 5 bases and J 2 bases, leaving 6 bases between the germline ends. This CDR3 reads CASSTQNYGYTF. CDR3 DNA sequence: TGTGCCAGCAGTACCCAGAACTATGGCTACACCTTC.

V and J are TRBV6-5 and TRBJ2-3, with D unresolved. Per the germline V gene, CDR1 is MNHEY and CDR2 is SVGAGI. This CDR3 contains 13 residues. V dropped 0 bases and J dropped 3 bases, with 4 bases sitting between them. DNA for the CDR3: TGTGCCAGCAGTTACTCTGAGACAGATACGCAGTATTTT. It translates to CASSYSETDTQYF.

This clone was counted only a few times. The CDR3 protein is CASSGGQGNSPLHF. CDR3 in DNA: TGCGCCAGCAGCGGAGGACAGGGAAATTCACCCCTCCACTTT. The chain joins TRBV5-1 to TRBJ1-6; 8 nucleotides agree with TRBD1. With V trimmed by 4 bases and J by 7 bases, 4 bases remained unmatched. Germline CDR1 SGHRS, CDR2 YFSETQ. The CDR3 length is 14 residues. The whole variable domain, filled in from reference TRBV5-1 and TRBJ1-6, reads KAGVTQTPRYLIKTRGQQVTLSCSPISGHRSVSWYQQTPGQGLQFLFEYFSETQRNKGNFPGRFSGRQFSNSRSEMNVSTLELGDSALYLCASSGGQGNSPLHFGNGTRLTVT.

The J gene is TRBJ1-1, the V gene TRBV19, with 10 positions matching TRBD1. Germline assignment: CDR1 LNHDA and CDR2 SQIVND (reference sequence). Losses at the gene ends were 8 bases for V and 5 bases for J; bases not matched to a gene: 2. This CDR3 contains 12 residues. The CDR3 sequence: CASGQGETEAFF. The CDR3 DNA is TGTGCCAGTGGACAGGGGGAGACTGAAGCTTTCTTT.

The J gene is TRBJ2-1, the V gene TRBV11-2, with unresolved D. The CDR3 totals 15 residues. V lost 3 bases, J lost 9 bases, and 18 bases lay in between. CDR1 is SGHAT, CDR2 FQNNGV, per germline. In nucleotides, the CDR3 is TGTGCCAGCAGCTTCGGGTCGGCCCGTTCGGGTGAGCAGTTCTTC. It codes for CASSFGSARSGEQFF.

This chain uses TRBV6-1 with TRBJ2-5; tentative D call: TRBD2 (6 bases). The CDR3 runs to 15 residues. The germline V gene encodes CDR1 MNHNS and CDR2 SASEGT. V shed 4 bases and J shed 5 bases, with 17 bases lying between them. The CDR3 DNA sequence: TGTGCCAGCAGTGGCCTGGGGGGTCGCTTGGAGACCCAGTACTTC. Its protein product is CASSGLGGRLETQYF.

J is TRBJ2-7 and V is TRBV28; TRBD2 is a possible D gene (5 bases). The germline V and J ends were trimmed by 9 bases and 4 bases, with 19 bases remaining between them. Germline V CDR1 and CDR2: MDHEN, SYDVKM. CDR3 length: 14 amino acids. CDR3 sequence: CASDPSGGGYEQYF. CDR3 nucleotide sequence: TGTGCCAGTGATCCGAGCGGAGGCGGGTACGAGCAGTACTTC.

The J gene is TRBJ2-1, the V gene TRBV7-6; D may be TRBD2 (7 bases). Between the trimmed V and J ends, which lost 2 bases and 0 bases, there was a span of 11 bases. The CDR3 runs 16 residues. Per the germline V gene, CDR1 is SGHVS and CDR2 is FNYEAQ. The CDR3 DNA reads as TGTGCCAGCAGCTTATACCGGGGGGCCTCCTACAATGAGCAGTTCTTC. Translation gives CASSLYRGASYNEQFF. Together with reference TRBV7-6 and TRBJ2-1, the CDR3 gives the full variable domain: GAGVSQSPRYKVTKRGQDVALRCDPISGHVSLYWYRQALGQGPEFLTYFNYEAQQDKSGLPNDRFSAERPEGSISTLTIQRTEQRDSAMYRCASSLYRGASYNEQFFGPGTRLTVL.

The rearrangement uses TRBV4-3 and TRBJ2-1; 8 nucleotides line up with TRBD2. Per the germline V gene, CDR1 is LGHNA and CDR2 is YSLEER. This CDR3 has 16 amino acids. V lost 0 bases to trimming and J lost 6 bases; unmatched junction nucleotides: 7. The CDR3 protein is CASSQDPAGVINEQFF. In DNA form, the CDR3 reads TGCGCCAGCAGCCAAGACCCAGCGGGGGTAATCAATGAGCAGTTCTTC.

The gene calls are TRBV10-3 and TRBJ1-5; 8 nucleotides align to TRBD1. The junction had 8 bases not matched to a gene; V was cut back by 1 base and J by 6 bases. Germline CDR1 ENHRY, CDR2 SYGVKD. This CDR3 has 16 amino acids. The CDR3 coding sequence is TGTGCCATCAGTGAGTATCGACAGGGGTCGGGTCAGCCCCAGCATTTT. Its translation: CAISEYRQGSGQPQHF.

This CDR3 reads CASSSPAAAYNSPLHF. In nucleotides, the CDR3 is TGTGCCAGCAGCTCCCCCGCGGCGGCCTATAATTCACCCCTCCACTTT. The chain joins TRBV7-2 to TRBJ1-6; D uncertain. V gave up 4 bases and J gave up 2 bases, with 12 bases separating them. The CDR3 totals 16 residues. The V gene's germline CDR1 is SGHTA and CDR2 FQGNSA. Full variable domain (missing parts from reference TRBV7-2 and TRBJ1-6): GAGVSQSPSNKVTEKGKDVELRCDPISGHTALYWYRQSLGQGLEFLIYFQGNSAPDKSGLPSDRFSAERTGGSVSTLTIQRTQQEDSAVYLCASSSPAAAYNSPLHFGNGTRLTVT.

This chain connects TRBV4-3 to TRBJ2-2; D uncertain. Looked up from germline, CDR1 is LGHNA and CDR2 is YSLEER. CDR3 length equals 15 residues. Between the trimmed V and J ends, which lost 0 bases and 0 bases, there was a span of 5 bases. CDR3 sequence (DNA): TGCGCCAGCAGCCAAGAATATCCGAACACCGGGGAGCTGTTTTTT. Translating gives CASSQEYPNTGELFF.

The chain links TRBV25-1 to TRBJ2-1; TRBD1 agrees at 11 bases. CDR3 length equals 17 residues. J lost 3 bases, V lost 4 bases, and 8 bases had no gene match. Germline-derived CDR1 and CDR2 are MGHDK and SYGVNS. The DNA of the CDR3 is TGTGCCAGCAGTGCCTCGACCGGGACAGGGGGCTACAATGAGCAGTTCTTC. It is translated as CASSASTGTGGYNEQFF. The full variable domain, with the rest looked up from reference TRBV25-1 and TRBJ2-1, is EADIYQTPRYLVIGTGKKITLECSQTMGHDKMYWYQQDPGMELHLIHYSYGVNSTEKGDLSSESTVSRIRTEHFPLTLESARPSHTSQYLCASSASTGTGGYNEQFFGPGTRLTVL.

This clone has just a few counts. The gene calls are TRBV5-1 and TRBJ1-1; TRBD1 matches 7 bases. Germline V gene lookup returns CDR1 SGHRS and CDR2 YFSETQ. The CDR3 length is 16 residues. V shed 3 bases, J shed 1 base, and the junction held 9 bases outside the gene matches. As DNA, the CDR3 is TGCGCCAGCAGCTCCACCAAGGGACAGAAGAACACTGAAGCTTTCTTT. Translated: CASSSTKGQKNTEAFF. The complete variable domain, with remaining parts taken from reference TRBV5-1 and TRBJ1-1, reads KAGVTQTPRYLIKTRGQQVTLSCSPISGHRSVSWYQQTPGQGLQFLFEYFSETQRNKGNFPGRFSGRQFSNSRSEMNVSTLELGDSALYLCASSSTKGQKNTEAFFGQGTRLTVV.

Turning to this clone: Compared with germline, one end of the junction differs, possibly owing to a read error. The V call is TRBV7-9, the J call TRBJ1-2; D is possibly TRBD1 (5 bases). CDR1 and CDR2 from the germline V gene are SEHNR and FQNEAQ (reference sequence). The CDR3 sequence is 15 residues long. The CDR3, as DNA: TGTGCCAGCAGCGTAGCTGCCCCAGGGTATTCTGGCTACACCTTC. Protein: CASSVAAPGYSGYTF.

The V and J genes are TRBV15 and TRBJ1-6; tentatively, D is TRBD1 (5 bases). The V end lost 4 bases, the J end lost 4 bases, and 8 bases lay between the germline ends. Germline CDR1 reads LNHNV; CDR2 reads YYDKDF (reference sequence). The CDR3 sequence is 14 residues long. The CDR3 region is CATSIDSYNSPLHF. The CDR3 bases are TGTGCCACCAGCATCGACAGTTATAATTCACCCCTCCACTTT. The full variable domain, its missing parts supplied by reference TRBV15 and TRBJ1-6, is DAMVIQNPRYQVTQFGKPVTLSCSQTLNHNVMYWYQQKSSQAPKLLFHYYDKDFNNEADTPDNFQSRRPNTSFCFLDIRSPGLGDTAMYLCATSIDSYNSPLHFGNGTRLTVT.

V and J are TRBV5-6 and TRBJ2-1; TRBD1 aligns across 10 bases. Trimming removed 3 bases from V and 6 bases from J; junction bases left unmatched: 9. The CDR3 has 16 residues. The germline gives CDR1 SGHDT, CDR2 YYEEEE. CDR3 bases: TGTGCCAGCAGCTCCCGATCGACAGGGGGCCTCAATGAGCAGTTCTTC. This encodes CASSSRSTGGLNEQFF. Full variable domain (outside the CDR3, taken from reference TRBV5-6 and TRBJ2-1): DAGVTQSPTHLIKTRGQQVTLRCSPKSGHDTVSWYQQALGQGPQFIFQYYEEEERQRGNFPDRFSGHQFPNYSSELNVNALLLGDSALYLCASSSRSTGGLNEQFFGPGTRLTVL.

Regarding this clone: Being one base from a much bigger clone, this may be a read error. The chain joins TRBV7-9 to TRBJ2-3; maybe TRBD2 (6 bases). The germline V and J ends were trimmed by 3 bases and 4 bases, with 11 bases remaining between them. Germline V gives CDR1 SEHNR, CDR2 FQNEAQ (reference sequence). The CDR3 is 14 residues long. CDR3 DNA sequence: TGTGCCAGCAGCTTTAGCGGTGGGGCAGATACGCAGTATTTT. Residues: CASSFSGGADTQYF.

The rearrangement joins TRBV19 to TRBJ2-7; D is possibly TRBD2 (6 bases). The CDR3 consists of 14 residues. Trimming took off 9 bases at V and 3 bases at J, with 18 bases between the two ends. From germline, CDR1 is LNHDA and CDR2 SQIVND (reference sequence). The CDR3 DNA reads TGTGCCAGCAGTCTGGGGGGAAGGGTCTACGAGCAGTACTTC. Its translation is CASSLGGRVYEQYF.

This chain uses TRBV4-1 with TRBJ2-5, with D perhaps matching TRBD1 (6 bases). CDR1 MGHRA and CDR2 YSYEKL come from the germline V gene. Trimming removed 0 bases from V and 4 bases from J, with 15 bases in between. There are 16 residues in the CDR3. The CDR3 sequence: CASSQELGAGRETQYF. In DNA, the CDR3 is TGCGCCAGCAGCCAAGAGCTGGGGGCAGGGAGAGAGACCCAGTACTTC.

This clone has a handful of counts. The rearrangement joins TRBV7-8 to TRBJ2-5, with a weak D call TRBD2 (6 bases). Germline assignment: CDR1 SGHVS and CDR2 FQNEAQ. V was pared by 5 bases and J by 5 bases, with 15 bases between. This CDR3 has 14 amino acids. The CDR3 DNA sequence: TGTGCCAGCAGCCTTCTCGGGGGTGGGGAGACCCAGTACTTC. Residues: CASSLLGGGETQYF.

In this sample, this clone turned up a few times. The chain joins TRBV28 to TRBJ1-3, with D possibly being TRBD1 (5 bases). There are 15 residues in the CDR3. V shed 5 bases and J shed 4 bases, with 15 bases lying between them. CDR1 MDHEN and CDR2 SYDVKM come from the germline V gene. CDR3: CASSEVGLSGNTIYF. The CDR3 nucleotides read TGTGCCAGCAGTGAGGTGGGGCTTTCAGGAAACACCATATATTTT. The whole variable domain, remainder taken from reference TRBV28 and TRBJ1-3, is DVKVTQSSRYLVKRTGEKVFLECVQDMDHENMFWYRQDPGLGLRLIYFSYDVKMKEKGDIPEGYSVSREKKERFSLILESASTNQTSMYLCASSEVGLSGNTIYFGEGSWLTVV.

V is TRBV27 and J is TRBJ2-1; D remains unclear. Germline V CDR1 and CDR2: MNHEY, SMNVEV (reference sequence). V was shortened by 8 bases and J by 5 bases, with 16 bases between the two germline ends. The CDR3 has 14 residues. The CDR3 is CASSPSPRNNEQFF. CDR3 DNA sequence: TGTGCCAGCTCCCCCTCCCCGCGGAACAATGAGCAGTTCTTC.

The genes are TRBV5-1 and TRBJ2-7; 11 bases fit TRBD1. This CDR3 has 17 amino acids. Per germline, CDR1 SGHRS and CDR2 YFSETQ. The trim removed 0 bases at V and 6 bases at J, leaving 11 bases unmatched. CDR3 in amino acids: CASSLAPSGQGALEQYF. The CDR3 DNA is TGCGCCAGCAGCTTGGCCCCTTCTGGACAGGGGGCCCTCGAGCAGTACTTC.

The chain employs TRBV5-1 and TRBJ2-7, with D maybe TRBD2 (6 bases). V was trimmed by 0 bases and J by 6 bases, leaving 13 bases between them. Germline V CDR1 and CDR2: SGHRS, YFSETQ. CDR3 length: 14 residues. CDR3 loop: CASSLVAEVVEQYF. In DNA form, the CDR3 reads TGCGCCAGCAGCTTGGTAGCGGAGGTGGTCGAGCAGTACTTC.

The chain combines TRBV2 with TRBJ1-4, with D possibly matching TRBD1 (5 bases). Germline V lookup: CDR1 SNHLY, CDR2 FYNNEI. V lost 5 bases, J lost 7 bases, and 8 bases lay in between. This CDR3 contains 12 residues. DNA for the CDR3: TGTGCCAGCAGTACTACAGGTGAAAAACTGTTTTTT. This codes for CASSTTGEKLFF.

V gene TRBV30 combines with J gene TRBJ2-3; TRBD1 aligns across 7 bases. J gave up 2 bases and V 1 base, and 15 bases lay outside the gene matches. The V gene's germline CDR1 is GTSNPN and CDR2 SVGIG (reference sequence). The CDR3 is 18 amino acids. As DNA, the CDR3 is TGTGCCTGGAGTGGCTTTAGAGGGGGCAAGTCGTACACAGATACGCAGTATTTT. This codes for CAWSGFRGGKSYTDTQYF.

The chain combines TRBV7-3 with TRBJ1-2; D is uncertain. V was clipped by 5 bases and J by 8 bases, with 6 bases between them. CDR1 and CDR2 (germline): SGHTA, FQGTGA. The CDR3 has 10 residues. Here the CDR3 reads CASSMEGYTF. In DNA, the CDR3 is TGTGCCAGCAGCATGGAGGGCTACACCTTC.

The chain links TRBV9 to TRBJ2-5, with D perhaps TRBD2 (6 bases). CDR3 length equals 13 residues. V was cut by 2 bases and J by 7 bases, with 12 bases left in between. The germline CDR1 and CDR2 sequences are SGDLS and YYNGEE. The CDR3 loop is CASSVALEGTQYF. The DNA of the CDR3 is TGTGCCAGCAGCGTCGCCCTGGAGGGGACCCAGTACTTC.

The chain carries TRBV6-1 and TRBJ2-7; D is ambiguous. The ends were cut back, 1 base at V and 10 bases at J, with 8 bases in the middle. This CDR3 comprises 11 residues. Germline CDR1 is MNHNS and CDR2 is SASEGT. As DNA, the CDR3 is TGTGCCAGCAGTGAAGATACAGTTCAGTACTTC. Encoded protein: CASSEDTVQYF.